Following are 32 T cell receptor beta chains from one sample sequenced in a study of blood T cells in healthy people across ages. With a J-beta primer mix and a sample-barcoded 5' primer, a second PCR ran 7 to 11 cycles. TCRdb ran MiXCR on the 5' RACE reads and lists one entry per CDR3 protein. The sample holds roughly 1.4 million distinct CDR3 sequences; around 55% are singletons and the top ten take 5% to 7%. Specimen: blood. These receptors were collected from a man younger than 35 in good health.

This chain links TRBV24-1 with TRBJ2-2, with TRBD1 as a possible D gene (5 bases). The germline CDR1 and CDR2 sequences are KGHDR and SFDVKD. V was pared by 4 bases and J by 0 bases, with 5 bases between. This CDR3 contains 14 residues. The CDR3 nucleotides are TGTGCCACCAGTGAAGGGGCGAACACCGGGGAGCTGTTTTTT. Residues: CATSEGANTGELFF.

J is TRBJ2-1 and V is TRBV2, with 8 bases identical to TRBD2. The junction had 2 bases not matched to a gene; V was cut back by 6 bases and J by 1 base. CDR3 size: 14 residues. Germline CDR1 SNHLY, CDR2 FYNNEI. The CDR3 reads CASRSGGSYNEQFF. The CDR3 DNA reads as TGTGCCAGCAGGAGCGGGGGTTCCTACAATGAGCAGTTCTTC.

The chain's CDR3 is CSAPIREKLFF. The CDR3 DNA sequence: TGCAGTGCTCCGATACGGGAAAAACTGTTTTTT. This chain connects TRBV20-1 to TRBJ1-4; D remains unclear. The germline V and J ends were trimmed by 5 bases and 8 bases, with 9 bases remaining between them. This CDR3 is 11 amino acids long. CDR1 and CDR2 (germline): DFQATT, SNEGSKA (reference sequence).

The J gene is TRBJ1-2, the V gene TRBV24-1; D may be TRBD1 (5 bases). Deletions cut 4 bases from V and 4 bases from J, with 9 bases between. The germline V gene has CDR1 KGHDR and CDR2 SFDVKD. The CDR3 contains 13 residues. CDR3 loop: CATSETDSYGYTF. Written as DNA, the CDR3 is TGTGCCACCAGTGAAACCGACAGCTATGGCTACACCTTC.

This clonotype was recorded once. V is TRBV27 and J is TRBJ2-4, with 9 bases lining up with TRBD2. The DNA matches TRBJ2-7 better at its end, which makes the J call doubtful. Per the germline V gene, CDR1 is MNHEY and CDR2 is SMNVEV (reference sequence). CDR3 length: 16 residues. The DNA of the CDR3 is TGTGCCAGCAGTTTTTTGGGCGGGGGGGCTAAAAACGAGCAGTACTTC. As protein: CASSFLGGGAKNEQYF.

This chain uses TRBV20-1 with TRBJ2-5; 9 bases map to TRBD2. There are 13 residues in the CDR3. CDR1 and CDR2 from the germline V gene are DFQATT and SNEGSKA (reference sequence). With V trimmed by 4 bases and J by 13 bases, 13 bases remained unmatched. The chain's CDR3 is CSANLAGAGERYF. For the CDR3, the DNA is TGCAGTGCTAACTTAGCGGGAGCGGGCGAGCGGTACTTC.

Of note for this clonotype: A read error may produce the germline difference seen at one junction end. The chain has TRBV6-6 and TRBJ2-1; 10 bases map to TRBD1. The CDR3 extends over 14 amino acids. Germline CDR1 reads MNHNY; CDR2 reads SVGAGI (reference sequence). The CDR3 DNA is TGTGCCGGCAGGGGGACAGGGGACGAAGGGGGGCAGTTCTTC. It specifies CAGRGTGDEGGQFF.

The genes are TRBV28 and TRBJ2-3; D is perhaps TRBD1 (5 bases). This CDR3 is 16 amino acids long. Looked up from germline, CDR1 is MDHEN and CDR2 is SYDVKM. Trimming pared 5 bases from V and 0 bases from J, leaving 15 bases between. CDR3 nucleotide sequence: TGTGCCAGCAGTAAGACAGCCACCCTAAGCACAGATACGCAGTATTTT. Translating it yields CASSKTATLSTDTQYF.

The chain has TRBV3-1 and TRBJ2-4; 7 bases line up with TRBD1. The CDR3 is 14 residues long. The V gene end was trimmed by 2 bases and the J gene end by 8 bases; junction bases not matched to a gene: 6. The germline gives CDR1 LGHDT, CDR2 YNNKEL (reference sequence). The CDR3 DNA reads as TGTGCCAGCAGCCAATCGACAGGGTTGCACATTCAGTACTTC. This codes for CASSQSTGLHIQYF.

This chain uses TRBV3-1 with TRBJ1-1; D is possibly TRBD1 (5 bases). Trimming took off 3 bases at V and 1 base at J, with 9 bases between the two ends. The CDR3 runs to 14 residues. Looked up from germline, CDR1 is LGHDT and CDR2 is YNNKEL (reference sequence). In nucleotides, the CDR3 is TGTGCCAGCAGCCATACTAGGGGGAACACTGAAGCTTTCTTT. This codes for CASSHTRGNTEAFF. The full variable domain, in which reference TRBV3-1 and TRBJ1-1 provide the parts outside the CDR3, is DTAVSQTPKYLVTQMGNDKSIKCEQNLGHDTMYWYKQDSKKFLKIMFSYNNKELIINETVPNRFSPKSPDKAHLNLHINSLELGDSAVYFCASSHTRGNTEAFFGQGTRLTVV.

This clonotype came up a few times. The CDR3 sequence is CASSLAGRAEAFF. CDR3 bases: TGTGCCAGCAGTTTAGCAGGGAGGGCTGAAGCTTTCTTT. V usage is TRBV12-3 or TRBV12-4 and J usage is TRBJ1-1; D gene unclear. The CDR3 runs 13 residues. The V end lost 0 bases, the J end lost 6 bases, and 8 bases lay between the germline ends.

This clonotype was seen only a few times. The genes are TRBV7-9 and TRBJ1-2; perhaps TRBD1 as D (5 bases). The V end was cut by 5 bases, the J end by 6 bases, with 16 bases between. The germline gives CDR1 SEHNR, CDR2 FQNEAQ (reference sequence). This CDR3 contains 14 residues. The CDR3 region is CASSGPEGLNGYTF. The CDR3 DNA reads as TGTGCCAGCAGCGGACCCGAGGGGCTCAATGGCTACACCTTC.

This chain links TRBV29-1 with TRBJ1-1; 8 bases are shared with TRBD1. The CDR3 spans 14 residues. V lost 6 bases to trimming and J lost 0 bases; unmatched junction nucleotides: 6. The germline gives CDR1 SQVTM, CDR2 ANQGSEA. The CDR3 DNA is TGCAGCGTAGACAGGGGTGGGATGAACACTGAAGCTTTCTTT. Translating gives CSVDRGGMNTEAFF.

This clonotype has only one observation. Here the CDR3 reads CSASSYQHTGELFF. The CDR3 bases are TGCAGTGCCTCGAGCTACCAACACACCGGGGAGCTGTTTTTT. The V call is TRBV20-1, the J call TRBJ2-2; D is unclear. V was shortened by 6 bases and J by 3 bases, with 14 bases between the two germline ends. Germline V gene data show CDR1 as DFQATT and CDR2 as SNEGSKA (reference sequence). This CDR3 comprises 14 residues.

The chain links TRBV20-1 to TRBJ1-5; D unresolved. The V end was cut by 2 bases, the J end by 11 bases, with 10 bases between. Germline V gives CDR1 DFQATT, CDR2 SNEGSKA (reference sequence). The CDR3 totals 11 residues. CDR3 DNA sequence: TGCAGTGCTAGAAGGGTGGAAGCCCAGCATTTT. Protein: CSARRVEAQHF.

The rearrangement joins TRBV6-1 to TRBJ2-7; D is perhaps TRBD1 or TRBD2 (5 bases each). V gave up 2 bases and J gave up 2 bases, with 13 bases separating them. There are 15 residues in the CDR3. Germline values: CDR1 MNHNS, CDR2 SASEGT. DNA for the CDR3: TGTGCCAGCAGTGAATTCGGGGACGGAACCTACGAGCAGTACTTC. Its protein is CASSEFGDGTYEQYF.

The chain's CDR3 is CSVETRGTNEQYF. The CDR3 nucleotides are TGCAGCGTTGAAACGAGGGGGACCAACGAGCAGTACTTC. The V call is TRBV29-1, the J call TRBJ2-5; a possible D gene is TRBD1 (6 bases). The closer fit of TRBJ2-7 to the DNA end suggests the J call may be wrong. CDR1 and CDR2 (germline): SQVTM, ANQGSEA. This CDR3 has 13 amino acids.

The rearrangement links TRBV7-2 to TRBJ2-7, with D perhaps matching TRBD1 (7 bases). The CDR3 has 17 residues. Germline assignment: CDR1 SGHTA and CDR2 FQGNSA. Trimming removed 3 bases at V and 3 bases at J, with 21 bases between. The CDR3, as DNA: TGTGCCAGCAGCTTTACCCCGGGTTCCAGGGGGGACTACGAGCAGTACTTC. This codes for CASSFTPGSRGDYEQYF. The entire variable domain, with the rest obtained from reference TRBV7-2 and TRBJ2-7, is as follows: GAGVSQSPSNKVTEKGKDVELRCDPISGHTALYWYRQSLGQGLEFLIYFQGNSAPDKSGLPSDRFSAERTGGSVSTLTIQRTQQEDSAVYLCASSFTPGSRGDYEQYFGPGTRLTVT.

The chain employs TRBV20-1 and TRBJ2-1; 10 bases are shared with TRBD1. Germline V CDR1 and CDR2: DFQATT, SNEGSKA (reference sequence). The CDR3 has 16 residues. With V trimmed by 0 bases and J by 5 bases, 7 bases remained unmatched. The CDR3 bases are TGCAGTGCTAGAGAAACAGCCGGGACAGGGGACAATGAGCAGTTCTTC. Amino acids: CSARETAGTGDNEQFF.

The CDR3 protein is CASSEKDGLAEKAKNIQYF. Here the CDR3 DNA reads TGTGCCAGCAGCGAAAAAGACGGACTAGCCGAAAAAGCCAAAAACATTCAGTACTTC. J is TRBJ2-4 and V is TRBV9, with 8 nucleotides matching TRBD2. The V gene's germline CDR1 is SGDLS and CDR2 YYNGEE. Trimming took 3 bases from V and 0 from J; bases not matched to a gene: 14. The length of the CDR3 is 19 residues.

This chain connects TRBV7-2 to TRBJ2-5, with TRBD2 matching over 7 bases. The end of the DNA is better explained by TRBJ2-7, so the J call may be wrong. From germline, CDR1 is SGHTA and CDR2 FQGNSA. There are 15 residues in the CDR3. This chain's CDR3 is CASSLESGETCEQYF. In nucleotides, the CDR3 is TGTGCCAGCAGCTTAGAGAGCGGGGAGACCTGCGAGCAGTACTTC.

V is TRBV6-2 or TRBV6-3 and J is TRBJ2-3, with TRBD1 matching 9 bases. J gave up 3 bases and V 6 bases, and 7 bases lay outside the gene matches. This CDR3 spans 15 amino acids. Germline V gives CDR1 MNHEY, CDR2 SVGEGT. As DNA, the CDR3 is TGTGCCAGCAGGCACCGGGACAGGGTAACAGATACGCAGTATTTT. Encoded protein: CASRHRDRVTDTQYF.

This chain links TRBV2 with TRBJ2-7; D is undetermined. CDR3 length: 15 residues. Germline CDR1 and CDR2: SNHLY and FYNNEI. The germline V and J ends were trimmed by 2 bases and 7 bases, with 18 bases remaining between them. CDR3 nucleotides: TGTGCCAGCAGTGAATCCAGGATTTCCTACAATGAGCAGTACTTC. Its protein product is CASSESRISYNEQYF.

This rearrangement joins TRBV20-1 to TRBJ2-3, with 8 bases fitting TRBD2. Germline values: CDR1 DFQATT, CDR2 SNEGSKA (reference sequence). The V gene end was trimmed by 5 bases and the J gene end by 0 bases; junction bases not matched to a gene: 7. The CDR3 is 15 amino acids. CDR3 nucleotide sequence: TGCAGTGCTCCCCCCCGGGAGGGGAGCACAGATACGCAGTATTTT. Its translation: CSAPPREGSTDTQYF.

This clonotype came up a few times. This sequence joins TRBV6-1 and TRBJ1-2, with D possibly being TRBD1 (5 bases). Germline CDR1 is MNHNS and CDR2 is SASEGT. Trimming took off 2 bases at V and 7 bases at J, with 11 bases between the two ends. The length of the CDR3 is 13 residues. The CDR3 sequence: CASSERGSGGYTF. CDR3 nucleotide sequence: TGTGCCAGCAGTGAACGGGGGTCTGGTGGCTACACCTTC.

The chain uses TRBV6-5 and TRBJ1-1; D perhaps matches TRBD1 (5 bases). CDR3 size: 13 residues. CDR1 and CDR2 from the germline V gene are MNHEY and SVGAGI. Between the trimmed V and J ends, which lost 0 bases and 6 bases, there was a span of 8 bases. CDR3 sequence: CASSYSQGAEAFF. The CDR3 bases are TGTGCCAGCAGTTACTCCCAGGGCGCTGAAGCTTTCTTT.

Notes on this clonotype: At one boundary the junction diverges from the germline segment, which might be a read error. This sequence joins TRBV2 and TRBJ2-1; tentative D call: TRBD2 (5 bases). The length of the CDR3 is 14 residues. Germline V gene lookup returns CDR1 SNHLY and CDR2 FYNNEI. The CDR3 reads CASSDGKSYNERFF. CDR3 DNA sequence: TGTGCCAGCAGCGACGGGAAGTCCTACAATGAGCGGTTCTTC. Full variable domain (outside the CDR3, taken from reference TRBV2 and TRBJ2-1): EPEVTQTPSHQVTQMGQEVILRCVPISNHLYFYWYRQILGQKVEFLVSFYNNEISEKSEIFDDQFSVERPDGSNFTLKIRSTKLEDSAMYFCASSDGKSYNERFFGPGTRLTVL.

The chain couples TRBV4-1 to TRBJ2-1; 11 nucleotides match TRBD2. With 2 bases clipped from V and 6 bases from J, the junction kept 9 bases outside the gene matches. There are 17 residues in the CDR3. The V gene's germline CDR1 is MGHRA and CDR2 YSYEKL. The CDR3: CASSQRHGLAGSNEQFF. CDR3 nucleotide sequence: TGCGCCAGCAGCCAAAGACACGGACTAGCGGGCAGCAATGAGCAGTTCTTC.

The chain has TRBV2 and TRBJ2-1, with D possibly being TRBD2 (5 bases). The length of the CDR3 is 15 residues. Trimming left V 6 bases short and J 0 bases short, with 12 bases between. Germline loops: CDR1 SNHLY, CDR2 FYNNEI. As DNA, the CDR3 is TGTGCCAGCAGGCCGGACTTCAGCTCCTACAATGAGCAGTTCTTC. It encodes CASRPDFSSYNEQFF.

This chain connects TRBV4-1 to TRBJ1-5, with 10 bases fitting TRBD1. V gave up 0 bases and J gave up 2 bases; unmatched junction bases: 13. The V gene's germline CDR1 is MGHRA and CDR2 YSYEKL. CDR3 length: 20 amino acids. The CDR3 sequence: CASSQDLWDRGKEGNQPQHF. Written as DNA, the CDR3 is TGCGCCAGCAGCCAAGATCTTTGGGACAGGGGTAAAGAGGGCAATCAGCCCCAGCATTTT.

The J gene is TRBJ2-7, the V gene TRBV5-1, with D unresolved. Germline CDR1 reads SGHRS; CDR2 reads YFSETQ. V was cut by 2 bases and J by 7 bases, with 16 bases left in between. This CDR3 region has 14 residues. The CDR3 bases are TGCGCCAGCAGCTTCGTTCGGAGACTGGGGGAGCAGTACTTC. This codes for CASSFVRRLGEQYF.

This chain connects TRBV11-2 to TRBJ2-7; TRBD2 aligns across 11 bases. The CDR3 runs to 15 residues. CDR1 is SGHAT and CDR2 is FQNNGV in the germline V gene. The V and J ends lost 5 bases and 4 bases, in that order; junction bases with no gene match: 7. In nucleotides, the CDR3 is TGTGCCAGCAGCATGGGACTAGCGGACTATTACGAGCAGTACTTC. Its translation: CASSMGLADYYEQYF.